In its sample, the clone carrying this T cell receptor (beta chain) was seen a few times. The antigen is unknown. Vbeta (60) and Jbeta (13) primers were used in the PCR. Per the original methods: Later reanalysis found about 80 million unique TCR beta chains, 10 million to 12 million of them shared. Repertoires were generated with immunoSEQ multiplex PCR, while TCRdb's copy carries only in-frame clones and drops some. The V and J calls and the clone size are those of that table, but D and trimming were determined from the DNA. This sample has about 110,000 clones, with about two thirds found just once. The sample comes from a study of cytomegalovirus exposure and HLA in healthy donors. Overall study: HLA-typed donors were the source of around 80 million unique TCRs, which an early data release held. Study-level results: A few chains tied to CMV proved CMV antigen-specific in vitro. With further analysis later on, most CMV-associated TCR beta chains appeared HLA-restricted.

V shed 3 bases, J shed 10 bases, and the junction held 11 bases outside the gene matches. Germline CDR1 and CDR2: MNHNS and SASEGT. The CDR3 is 15 amino acids. This TCR was recovered from a woman in her 70s in good health and CMV-seropositive. The chain is built from TRBV6-1 and TRBJ2-1; 8 bases line up with TRBD1. Input material: PBMCs. The chain's CDR3 is CASSEAGGILREQFF. The CDR3 region has the DNA TGTGCCAGCAGTGAGGCAGGGGGCATATTGAGGGAGCAGTTCTTC.